The 9 T cell receptor beta chains given below trace back to one sample, sequenced in a study of blood T cells in healthy people across ages. A J-beta primer mix and a sample-barcoded 5' primer were used in a second PCR of roughly 7 to 12 cycles. TCRdb re-derived calls from the 5' RACE reads in MiXCR, one entry per CDR3 protein. The sample has about 780,000 distinct CDR3 sequences, more than 35% seen once. Sequenced input: blood. The source of these receptors is an elderly man in good health.

This clonotype was observed a handful of times. The chain couples TRBV2 to TRBJ2-5; 10 bases line up with TRBD2. The trim removed 1 base at V and 7 bases at J, leaving 3 bases unmatched. Germline lookup yields CDR1 SNHLY and CDR2 FYNNEI. This CDR3 is built from 14 residues. The CDR3 reads CASSEVIAGGTQYF. Here the CDR3 DNA reads TGTGCCAGCAGTGAAGTGATAGCGGGAGGGACCCAGTACTTC.

V usage is TRBV6-5 and J usage is TRBJ2-1, with 8 nucleotides matching TRBD1. This CDR3 comprises 13 residues. V trimming: 5 bases; J trimming: 6 bases; junction bases outside the gene matches: 3. Germline V gene lookup returns CDR1 MNHEY and CDR2 SVGAGI. DNA for the CDR3: TGTGCCAGCAGTAACGACAGGGGCAATGAGCAGTTCTTC. This codes for CASSNDRGNEQFF.

The chain joins TRBV7-3 to TRBJ2-2, with D possibly TRBD1 on 5 matching bases. Germline V CDR1 and CDR2: SGHTA, FQGTGA. The CDR3 has 14 residues. Trimming took 3 bases from V and 5 from J, leaving 10 bases between them. CDR3 protein: CASSLQGATGELFF. In DNA, the CDR3 is TGTGCCAGCAGCTTGCAAGGGGCTACCGGGGAGCTGTTTTTT.

The chain is built from TRBV7-2 and TRBJ2-5; tentatively, D is TRBD2 (5 bases). The closer fit of TRBJ2-7 to the DNA end suggests the J call may be wrong. CDR3 size: 14 residues. Per germline, CDR1 SGHTA and CDR2 FQGNSA. CDR3: CASSLLALHYEQYF. The CDR3 DNA follows: TGTGCCAGCAGCCTTTTAGCGCTCCACTACGAGCAGTACTTC.

This clonotype was found a few times. The genes are TRBV25-1 and TRBJ2-1; no clear D gene. CDR3 length: 14 amino acids. From germline, CDR1 is MGHDK and CDR2 SYGVNS. Trimming left V 3 bases short and J 7 bases short, with 13 bases between. The CDR3 DNA follows: TGTGCCAGCAGTGACTGGGTTGCCGTTAATGAGCAGTTCTTC. It translates to CASSDWVAVNEQFF.

This clonotype turned up a few times. This rearrangement joins TRBV5-1 to TRBJ2-1; tentatively, D is TRBD1 or TRBD2 (5 bases each). Germline V gene lookup returns CDR1 SGHRS and CDR2 YFSETQ. This CDR3 is built from 15 residues. V was clipped by 0 bases and J by 2 bases, with 9 bases between them. For the CDR3, the DNA is TGCGCCAGCAGCTTGGTGGGGGAGCCCTACAATGAGCAGTTCTTC. It yields the protein CASSLVGEPYNEQFF.

V is TRBV7-9 and J is TRBJ2-3; weak D call: TRBD2 (5 bases). The CDR3 totals 14 residues. Germline values: CDR1 SEHNR, CDR2 FQNEAQ (reference sequence). Trimming removed 6 bases from V and 0 bases from J, with 10 bases in between. CDR3 in amino acids: CASSYGESTDTQYF. CDR3 DNA sequence: TGTGCCAGCAGTTACGGGGAGAGCACAGATACGCAGTATTTT.

This clonotype occurred many times. This rearrangement joins TRBV12-3 or TRBV12-4 to TRBJ2-3; 7 bases are a match to TRBD2. This CDR3 region has 14 residues. Losses at the gene ends were 9 bases for V and 0 bases for J; bases not matched to a gene: 6. CDR3 sequence (DNA): TGTGCCAGTTTGATAGCGGGTAGCACAGATACGCAGTATTTT. It is translated as CASLIAGSTDTQYF.

The rearrangement uses TRBV6-5 and TRBJ1-1; D gene uncertain. CDR1 and CDR2 (germline): MNHEY, SVGAGI. The CDR3 consists of 13 residues. Trimming stripped 6 bases from V and 0 bases from J, with 8 bases between. The CDR3 sequence: CASSTNMNTEAFF. CDR3 in DNA: TGTGCCAGCAGCACCAATATGAACACTGAAGCTTTCTTT.